This T cell receptor (beta chain) was obtained from a study of blood T cells in healthy people across ages. On the study more broadly: Template switching picked up about one barcoded beta molecule for each two T cells.

As concerns this clonotype: Its specificity is unknown. The germline gene is not matched at one end of the junction; a read error may be the cause.

With a J-beta primer mix and a sample-barcoded 5' primer, a second PCR ran 7 to 11 cycles. Each CDR3 protein is one row after TCRdb ran MiXCR on the 5' RACE reads. This sample has fewer than 900,000 distinct CDR3 sequences; under 40% occur once, and the top ten carry 10% to 15%. Overall study results and limits: Without sorted subsets, naive and antigen-experienced compartments could not be conclusively compared.

Each individual donor underwent a draw of about 9.1 milliliters of peripheral blood. The authors extracted at least 5 micrograms of total RNA per sample. The TCR originated in a man aged 18 to 35 in good health. The sequenced sample was blood.

The CDR3 sequence: CANSLWVWRNTGELFF. For the CDR3, the DNA is TGCGCCAACAGCCTTTGGGTGTGGCGAAACACCGGGGAGCTGTTTTTT. This chain uses TRBV4-3 with TRBJ2-2; D gene ambiguous. The CDR3 has 16 amino acids. Germline V gene lookup returns CDR1 LGHNA and CDR2 YSLEER.